Listed here are 30 T cell receptor beta chains from one sample, sequenced in a study of regulatory T cells in long-lasting Graves disease. Time point reported: persistent/refractory GD, antithyroid drugs over 5 years with positive TRAb. From RNA extracted from PBMCs, the TCR library was made. Construction of the TCR beta libraries employed iRepertoire HTBI primers in conjunction with Arm-PCR of CDR3 regions. Using its own MiXCR run on the multiplex PCR reads, TCRdb lists one record per CDR3 protein. The table includes hundreds of thousands of distinct CDR3 sequences, around 30% detected once. Here the sequenced sample was peripheral blood mononuclear cells (PBMCs), taken when the disease was refractory, from a patient treated with antithyroid drugs. Receptors originate from a female donor with Graves disease.

The chain employs TRBV7-9 and TRBJ2-2; perhaps TRBD2 as D (6 bases). The V end lost 3 bases, the J end lost 8 bases, and 16 bases lay between the germline ends. The CDR3 sequence is 15 residues long. CDR1 is SEHNR and CDR2 is FQNEAQ in the germline V gene (reference sequence). This CDR3 reads CASSFDGSGSGELFF. The DNA for the CDR3 is TGTGCCAGCAGCTTCGACGGGAGTGGTTCGGGGGAGCTGTTTTTT.

This clonotype was seen repeatedly, ten times or more. The chain couples TRBV6-2 or TRBV6-3 to TRBJ1-5; D gene unclear. The V gene lost 2 bases and the J gene lost 0 bases, with 8 bases spanning the gap. Germline CDR1 MNHEY, CDR2 SVGEGT. CDR3 length equals 15 residues. CDR3 nucleotide sequence: TGTGCCAGCAGTTACGATCGGACTAGCAATCAGCCCCAGCATTTT. This gives the protein CASSYDRTSNQPQHF.

This chain connects TRBV5-1 to TRBJ1-4, with D maybe TRBD1 (6 bases). CDR1 is SGHRS and CDR2 is YFSETQ in the germline V gene. Trimming cost V 2 bases and J 5 bases, with 13 bases left between them. This CDR3 spans 15 amino acids. The CDR3 here is CASSLTGMGNEKLFF. The CDR3 nucleotides read TGCGCCAGCAGCTTAACAGGGATGGGCAATGAAAAACTGTTTTTT.

This clonotype was counted many times. The rearrangement uses TRBV2 and TRBJ1-4, with D tentatively TRBD1 (5 bases). Germline V gene data show CDR1 as SNHLY and CDR2 as FYNNEI. Trimming left V 4 bases short and J 4 bases short, with 10 bases between. This CDR3 contains 14 residues. DNA of the CDR3: TGTGCCAGCAGTGTCCGGGACGTTAATGAAAAACTGTTTTTT. Encoded protein: CASSVRDVNEKLFF.

This clonotype was recorded a few times. The chain couples TRBV7-9 to TRBJ1-5; TRBD1 agrees at 10 bases. This CDR3 spans 17 amino acids. In germline, CDR1 is SEHNR, CDR2 FQNEAQ (reference sequence). V dropped 5 bases and J dropped 2; count of bases not matched to a gene: 9. The CDR3 DNA reads TGTGCCAGCAGCCCGGTAGGGACAGGGGAGGGCAATCAGCCCCAGCATTTT. It codes for CASSPVGTGEGNQPQHF.

V usage is TRBV10-3 and J usage is TRBJ1-1; the D is unclear. CDR1 and CDR2 (germline): ENHRY, SYGVKD. V was clipped by 3 bases and J by 4 bases, with 12 bases between them. The CDR3 has 14 residues. This CDR3 reads CAISELPPGTEAFF. CDR3 bases: TGTGCCATCAGTGAACTACCGCCTGGCACTGAAGCTTTCTTT.

V and J are TRBV20-1 and TRBJ1-1; 12 bases agree with TRBD1. CDR1 and CDR2 (germline): DFQATT, SNEGSKA (reference sequence). This CDR3 comprises 17 residues. J was trimmed by 4 bases and V by 4 bases; bases with no gene match: 13. CDR3 region: CSAKTGQGARGFTEAFF. Here the CDR3 DNA reads TGCAGTGCTAAGACGGGACAGGGGGCAAGGGGATTCACTGAAGCTTTCTTT.

This clonotype showed up just a few times. The gene calls are TRBV5-1 and TRBJ2-7; weak D call: TRBD1 (6 bases). CDR3 length equals 13 residues. The germline V gene encodes CDR1 SGHRS and CDR2 YFSETQ. V lost 2 bases and J lost 4, with 10 bases in between. The CDR3 sequence: CASSFGTQYEQYF. CDR3 in DNA: TGCGCCAGCAGCTTCGGGACACAATACGAGCAGTACTTC.

The chain joins TRBV18 to TRBJ1-1; maybe TRBD1 (5 bases). The CDR3 is 15 residues long. V lost 4 bases, J lost 4 bases, and 16 bases lay in between. Germline CDR1 is KGHSH and CDR2 is LQKENI. Here the CDR3 DNA reads TGTGCCAGCTCACGGGTGGTAGGGGCAGGCACTGAAGCTTTCTTT. This codes for CASSRVVGAGTEAFF. Variable domain in full (rest from reference TRBV18 and TRBJ1-1): NAGVMQNPRHLVRRRGQEARLRCSPMKGHSHVYWYRQLPEEGLKFMVYLQKENIIDESGMPKERFSAEFPKEGPSILRIQQVVRGDSAAYFCASSRVVGAGTEAFFGQGTRLTVV.

The V gene is TRBV27, the J gene TRBJ1-1; D is uncertain. Germline V gives CDR1 MNHEY, CDR2 SMNVEV (reference sequence). Trimming took off 5 bases at V and 0 bases at J, with 10 bases between the two ends. The CDR3 totals 14 residues. The CDR3 reads CASSNRVMNTEAFF. The CDR3 bases are TGTGCCAGCAGTAACCGGGTGATGAACACTGAAGCTTTCTTT.

On this clonotype itself: This sequence may be a read error, since a much larger clone differs from it by one base. The V and J genes are TRBV6-5 and TRBJ2-5; unclear D gene. Trimming took off 2 bases at V and 5 bases at J, with 12 bases between the two ends. From germline, CDR1 is MNHEY and CDR2 SVGAGI. The CDR3 sequence is 14 residues long. DNA for the CDR3: TGTGCCAGCAGTTACGGTAATAGTGCGGAGACCCAGTACTTC. Amino acid sequence: CASSYGNSAETQYF.

J is TRBJ1-2 and V is TRBV20-1; a possible D gene is TRBD1 (6 bases). V shed 1 base and J shed 5 bases, with 11 bases lying between them. Looked up from germline, CDR1 is DFQATT and CDR2 is SNEGSKA (reference sequence). CDR3 length equals 13 residues. The CDR3, as DNA: TGCAGTGCTAGAGGGGACAAAGGATATGGCTACACCTTC. Protein: CSARGDKGYGYTF.

This sequence joins TRBV28 and TRBJ1-2; 8 bases align to TRBD1. The CDR3 runs 16 residues. Germline assignment: CDR1 MDHEN and CDR2 SYDVKM. The trim removed 6 bases at V and 8 bases at J, leaving 17 bases unmatched. CDR3 sequence (DNA): TGTGCCAGCAGCCCCCGTACAGGGGGGTCAACTAGGGGCTACACCTTC. It yields the protein CASSPRTGGSTRGYTF.

This clonotype appeared many times. The gene calls are TRBV12-3 or TRBV12-4 and TRBJ1-1; maybe TRBD1 (6 bases). The ends were cut back, 7 bases at V and 0 bases at J, with 15 bases in the middle. This CDR3 spans 15 amino acids. The chain's CDR3 is CASTANRAMNTEAFF. The DNA for the CDR3 is TGTGCCAGCACCGCGAACAGGGCAATGAACACTGAAGCTTTCTTT.

The J gene is TRBJ1-4, the V gene TRBV5-1; 7 bases line up with TRBD1. This CDR3 comprises 17 residues. J was trimmed by 2 bases and V by 3 bases; bases with no gene match: 10. Germline loops: CDR1 SGHRS, CDR2 YFSETQ. CDR3 loop: CASSYRARGSTNEKLFF. In nucleotides, the CDR3 is TGCGCCAGCAGCTATCGCGCCAGGGGGTCCACTAATGAAAAACTGTTTTTT.

V gene TRBV30 combines with J gene TRBJ1-1; 10 bases are shared with TRBD1. The CDR3 consists of 15 residues. CDR1 and CDR2 from the germline V gene are GTSNPN and SVGIG (reference sequence). J lost 5 bases, V lost 2 bases, and 8 bases had no gene match. The CDR3, as DNA: TGTGCCTGGAGTAGCGGACAGGGGGTCGGAACTGAAGCTTTCTTT. It codes for CAWSSGQGVGTEAFF.

The chain recombines TRBV19 with TRBJ1-1; a weak D match, TRBD1 (6 bases). Germline V lookup: CDR1 LNHDA, CDR2 SQIVND (reference sequence). The CDR3 is made up of 19 amino acids. The germline V and J ends were trimmed by 2 bases and 4 bases, with 26 bases remaining between them. DNA of the CDR3: TGTGCCAGTAGTATAAACCCGGGACATTGGGGGATTTCCCCCACTGAAGCTTTCTTT. Protein product: CASSINPGHWGISPTEAFF. The variable domain in full, completed from reference TRBV19 and TRBJ1-1, reads DGGITQSPKYLFRKEGQNVTLSCEQNLNHDAMYWYRQDPGQGLRLIYYSQIVNDFQKGDIAEGYSVSREKKESFPLTVTSAQKNPTAFYLCASSINPGHWGISPTEAFFGQGTRLTVV.

This clonotype was seen repeatedly, ten times or more. The V call is TRBV12-3 or TRBV12-4, the J call TRBJ1-1, with D perhaps matching TRBD1 (5 bases). The CDR3 extends over 14 amino acids. Trimming took 1 base from V and 5 from J, leaving 11 bases between them. The chain's CDR3 is CASSLVGGGTEAFF. The CDR3 DNA reads as TGTGCCAGCAGTTTAGTCGGCGGGGGGACTGAAGCTTTCTTT.

This chain uses TRBV10-3 with TRBJ1-1; D is unclear. CDR3 length: 11 amino acids. Germline V gene lookup returns CDR1 ENHRY and CDR2 SYGVKD. V lost 4 bases, J lost 5 bases, and 5 bases lay in between. The CDR3 loop reads CAISGGTEAFF. The CDR3 coding sequence is TGTGCCATCAGTGGGGGAACTGAAGCTTTCTTT.

This clonotype occurred a few times. The chain carries TRBV20-1 and TRBJ1-6; D is unresolved. The germline gives CDR1 DFQATT, CDR2 SNEGSKA (reference sequence). The CDR3 spans 13 residues. V was clipped by 5 bases and J by 5 bases, with 10 bases between them. This CDR3 is CSAWTENNSPLHF. CDR3 DNA sequence: TGCAGTGCTTGGACTGAGAATAATTCACCCCTCCACTTT.

This clonotype has only a few counts. A much larger clone sits a single nucleotide away, making a read error possible. The J gene is TRBJ1-2, the V gene TRBV6-1; 7 bases agree with TRBD1. CDR1 is MNHNS, CDR2 SASEGT, per germline. J lost 3 bases, V lost 7 bases, and 2 bases had no gene match. The CDR3 extends over 12 amino acids. Here the CDR3 reads CASTDRDYGYTF. In DNA, the CDR3 is TGTGCCAGCACCGACAGGGACTATGGCTACACCTTC.

This clonotype was seen a handful of times. This chain connects TRBV10-3 to TRBJ1-2, with 7 bases fitting TRBD1. This CDR3 comprises 14 residues. Unmatched junction bases numbered 7, after V lost 6 bases and J lost 3 bases. Germline V gives CDR1 ENHRY, CDR2 SYGVKD. CDR3 protein: CAIRPQGTDYGYTF. The CDR3, as DNA: TGTGCCATCAGACCACAGGGGACTGACTATGGCTACACCTTC.

This clonotype was found a few times. The chain recombines TRBV12-3 or TRBV12-4 with TRBJ2-4; tentative D call: TRBD1 (5 bases). This CDR3 is built from 16 residues. Trimming left V 0 bases short and J 6 bases short, with 15 bases between. The CDR3 loop reads CASSLASGLGPNIQYF. CDR3 DNA sequence: TGTGCCAGCAGTTTAGCATCAGGGTTGGGGCCAAACATTCAGTACTTC.

A few counts support this clonotype. V and J are TRBV7-9 and TRBJ2-7; the match to TRBD1 covers 8 bases. The CDR3 has 14 residues. V dropped 5 bases and J dropped 6; count of bases not matched to a gene: 9. Germline CDR1 SEHNR, CDR2 FQNEAQ (reference sequence). The DNA of the CDR3 is TGTGCCAGCAGCCCGCGGGACAGGCCTCTCGAGCAGTACTTC. It is translated as CASSPRDRPLEQYF.

This clonotype was seen a few times. V usage is TRBV20-1 and J usage is TRBJ1-5; TRBD1 might be the D (6 bases). This CDR3 is 12 amino acids long. V was cut by 5 bases and J by 4 bases, with 9 bases left in between. Germline V gene sequence: CDR1 DFQATT, CDR2 SNEGSKA (reference sequence). CDR3 nucleotide sequence: TGCAGTGCTTCGACAGGAAATCAGCCCCAGCATTTT. It codes for CSASTGNQPQHF.

Regarding this clonotype: This may come from a read error, since a much larger clone is one base off. The V gene is TRBV6-1, the J gene TRBJ2-5, with D uncertain. This CDR3 comprises 16 residues. Per the germline V gene, CDR1 is MNHNS and CDR2 is SASEGT. CDR3 protein: CTSRLTWEEIGETQYF. The CDR3 DNA reads as TGTACCAGCAGGCTAACTTGGGAAGAGATCGGGGAGACCCAGTACTTC.

The V call is TRBV5-5, the J call TRBJ1-1, with 7 bases fitting TRBD1. Looked up from germline, CDR1 is SGHKS and CDR2 is YYEKEE (reference sequence). Losses at the gene ends were 3 bases for V and 2 bases for J; bases not matched to a gene: 7. CDR3 size: 15 residues. CDR3 DNA sequence: TGTGCCAGCAGCTACTCCAGGGGGATAAACACTGAAGCTTTCTTT. Translated: CASSYSRGINTEAFF.

This clonotype was detected only a few times. This rearrangement joins TRBV19 to TRBJ2-7; TRBD2 matches 15 bases. Per germline, CDR1 LNHDA and CDR2 SQIVND (reference sequence). V was pared by 8 bases and J by 3 bases, with 8 bases of the junction left unmatched. The CDR3 runs 16 residues. This CDR3 reads CASGPPGLAGGYEQYF. The CDR3 DNA is TGTGCCAGTGGCCCTCCGGGACTAGCGGGAGGCTACGAGCAGTACTTC.

The chain is built from TRBV10-3 and TRBJ1-3, with no clear D. CDR1 and CDR2 (germline): ENHRY, SYGVKD. Trimming took 3 bases from V and 0 from J, leaving 15 bases between them. The CDR3 consists of 17 residues. CDR3 nucleotide sequence: TGTGCCATCAGTGACCCGGACGGCTTACCCTCTGGAAACACCATATATTTT. It yields the protein CAISDPDGLPSGNTIYF.

This clonotype was counted between two and nine times. The V and J genes are TRBV6-1 and TRBJ1-2; possible D gene TRBD1, 6 bases. The CDR3 loop spans 11 amino acids. Germline V lookup: CDR1 MNHNS, CDR2 SASEGT. The germline V and J ends were trimmed by 6 bases and 8 bases, with 10 bases remaining between them. This CDR3 reads CASRVQGGYTF. CDR3 coding DNA: TGTGCCAGCAGAGTTCAGGGGGGCTACACCTTC.